The rows below give T cell receptor beta chains drawn from one sample of a study of radiotherapy plus CTLA-4 blockade in lung cancer. Profiling relied on immunoSEQ multiplex PCR, and the TCRdb table lists in-frame clones only, not all of them. The data show fewer than 40,000 clones, about four fifths seen once. Sequencing was performed on peripheral blood, taken from a patient treated with radiotherapy plus ipilimumab. These receptors were collected from a human donor with non-small cell lung cancer that progressed on radiotherapy plus ipilimumab. Both conserved end residues are part of each CDR3. The D gene is left open where the match is weak. Only part of the rows carry a size: once, few, many, or a class if the clone is expanded.

V: TRBV19; size: -; J: TRBJ2-6; D: TRBD1; CDR3: CASKVDRTRTGANVLTF; DNA: TGTGCCAGTAAAGTGGACAGGACGAGAACTGGGGCCAACGTCCTGACTTTC
V: TRBV29-1; size: -; J: TRBJ2-2; D: TRBD2; CDR3: CSVGSGGDSGELFF; DNA: TGCAGCGTTGGTAGTGGGGGGGACTCCGGGGAGCTGTTTTTT
V: TRBV5-1; size: -; J: TRBJ1-4; D: -; CDR3: CASSPPGDEKLFF; DNA: TGCGCCAGCAGCCCCCCCGGGGATGAAAAACTGTTTTTT
V: TRBV19; size: -; J: TRBJ1-2; D: -; CDR3: CASSIGWGPANYGYTF; DNA: TGTGCCAGTAGTATAGGGTGGGGCCCAGCTAACTATGGCTACACCTTC
V: TRBV11-2; size: -; J: TRBJ1-3; D: TRBD1; CDR3: CASSSPGTGYLGGPVTIYF; DNA: TGTGCCAGCAGCTCCCCCGGGACAGGGTATCTAGGGGGTCCGGTCACCATATATTTT
V: TRBV2; size: -; J: TRBJ1-2; D: -; CDR3: CASSEGQPYGYTF; DNA: TGTGCCAGCAGTGAAGGACAGCCTTATGGCTACACCTTC
V: TRBV27; size: -; J: TRBJ1-6; D: -; CDR3: CASSLSSGVNSPLHF; DNA: TGTGCCAGCAGTTTATCGTCCGGGGTAAATTCACCCCTCCACTTT
V: TRBV7-2; size: -; J: TRBJ2-1; D: TRBD1; CDR3: CASRLTGGNEQFF; DNA: TGTGCCAGCAGACTAACAGGGGGAAATGAGCAGTTCTTC
V: TRBV19; size: -; J: TRBJ1-1; D: -; CDR3: CASSAPRGDRRSEAFF; DNA: TGTGCCAGTAGTGCCCCCCGGGGGGATAGGAGGTCTGAAGCTTTCTTT
V: TRBV7-6; size: -; J: TRBJ2-7; D: TRBD1; CDR3: CASSLRETGPGEQYF; DNA: TGTGCCAGCAGCTTAAGGGAGACAGGGCCGGGAGAGCAGTACTTC
V: TRBV5-1; size: -; J: TRBJ2-2; D: TRBD1; CDR3: CASSGQGATGELFF; DNA: TGCGCCAGCAGCGGACAGGGGGCCACCGGGGAGCTGTTTTTT
V: TRBV5-1; size: -; J: TRBJ1-1; D: -; CDR3: CASSLGWGQGNTEAFF; DNA: TGCGCCAGCAGCTTGGGGTGGGGACAAGGGAACACTGAAGCTTTCTTT
V: TRBV7-2; size: once; J: TRBJ1-4; D: -; CDR3: CASSQPTGEKLFF; DNA: TGTGCCAGCAGCCAACCGACAGGCGAAAAACTGTTTTTT
V: TRBV25-1; size: -; J: TRBJ2-7; D: TRBD1; CDR3: CASSESPGQGAGEQYF; DNA: TGTGCCAGCAGTGAATCACCGGGACAGGGGGCCGGGGAGCAGTACTTC
V: TRBV5-1; size: -; J: TRBJ1-1; D: -; CDR3: CASSFSGQENTEAFF; DNA: TGCGCCAGCAGCTTCTCCGGCCAGGAGAACACTGAAGCTTTCTTT
V: TRBV5-1; size: -; J: TRBJ2-2; D: -; CDR3: CASSLGGRGNTGELFF; DNA: TGCGCCAGCAGCTTGGGGGGGCGAGGGAACACCGGGGAGCTGTTTTTT
V: TRBV29-1; size: -; J: TRBJ1-2; D: TRBD1; CDR3: CSVDQGEVDGYTF; DNA: TGCAGCGTTGACCAGGGGGAGGTGGATGGCTACACCTTC
V: TRBV5-1; size: -; J: TRBJ2-1; D: -; CDR3: CASSSKRPGNRDEQFF; DNA: TGCGCCAGCAGCTCGAAGAGGCCAGGGAATCGGGATGAGCAGTTCTTC
V: TRBV27; size: -; J: TRBJ1-5; D: TRBD1; CDR3: CASRSTGRYSNQPQHF; DNA: TGTGCCAGCAGATCGACAGGGCGCTATAGCAATCAGCCCCAGCATTTT
V: TRBV5-1; size: -; J: TRBJ1-4; D: -; CDR3: CASSIRTATNEKLFF; DNA: TGCGCCAGCAGCATAAGGACAGCAACTAATGAAAAACTGTTTTTT
V: TRBV20-1; size: -; J: TRBJ1-1; D: -; CDR3: CSAKGRVEAFF; DNA: TGCAGTGCTAAGGGGAGGGTTGAAGCTTTCTTT
V: TRBV4-1; size: -; J: TRBJ2-5; D: -; CDR3: CASSQEGLPQVETQYF; DNA: TGCGCCAGCAGCCAAGAGGGGCTCCCGCAAGTGGAGACCCAGTACTTC
V: TRBV11-3; size: -; J: TRBJ2-3; D: TRBD2; CDR3: CASSVIAGGTDTQYF; DNA: TGTGCCAGCAGCGTAATAGCGGGGGGGACAGATACGCAGTATTTT